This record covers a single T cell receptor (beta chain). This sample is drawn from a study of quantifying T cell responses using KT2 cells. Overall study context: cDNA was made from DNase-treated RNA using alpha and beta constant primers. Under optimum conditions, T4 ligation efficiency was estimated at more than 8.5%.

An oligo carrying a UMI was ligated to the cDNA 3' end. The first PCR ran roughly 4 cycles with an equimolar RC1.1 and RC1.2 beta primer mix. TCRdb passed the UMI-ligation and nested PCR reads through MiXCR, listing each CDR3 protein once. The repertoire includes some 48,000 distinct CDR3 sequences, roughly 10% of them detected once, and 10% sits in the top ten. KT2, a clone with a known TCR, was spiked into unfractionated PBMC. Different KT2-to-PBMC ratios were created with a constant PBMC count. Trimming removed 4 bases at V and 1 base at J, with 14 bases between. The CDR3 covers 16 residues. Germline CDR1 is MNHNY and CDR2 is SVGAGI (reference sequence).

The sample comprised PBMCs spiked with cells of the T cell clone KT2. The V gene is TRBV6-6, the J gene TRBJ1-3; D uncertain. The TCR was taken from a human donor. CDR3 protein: CASSSRAALSGNTIYF. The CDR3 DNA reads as TGTGCCAGCAGTTCGAGGGCAGCCCTATCTGGAAACACCATATATTTT.